The present TCR beta chain was sequenced within a study of shared clonotypes between healthy human individuals. Study findings and constraints: Represented diversity (both genetic and exposure-history) was limited by the small number of donors.

Remarks on this clone: Its antigen is still unknown.

An assay was performed, and its level was deep. Replicate PCRs for unsorted PBMC used about 330 ng DNA (approximately 31,000 T cell genomes). Generated by immunoSEQ multiplex PCR, the TCRdb table keeps only in-frame clones and is missing some. The sample includes around 440,000 clones, about 74% of them seen just once. Source material: PBMCs. This sequence originates from a woman in her thirties or forties in good health. Some clones in this sample may be carry-over from other donors' samples.

The CDR3 DNA sequence: TGTGCCAGCAGCCCGTCGGGGGGGCCCGTATACGAGCAGTACTTC. Translated, it gives CASSPSGGPVYEQYF. The rearrangement uses TRBV7-3 and TRBJ2-7; 8 nucleotides match TRBD2. The CDR3 runs to 15 residues. Germline V gene sequence: CDR1 SGHTA, CDR2 FQGTGA. V dropped 5 bases and J dropped 4; count of bases not matched to a gene: 10.